This entry concerns a single T cell receptor beta chain. These data come from a study of T cells expressing NK-cell markers. For each CDR3 protein, TCRdb gives one entry from its re-call of the 5' RACE reads, without DNA. Its listing shows about 550,000 distinct CDR3 sequences. CDR3 length: 15 amino acids. The germline V gene encodes CDR1 SGHDT and CDR2 YYEEEE. The clonotype comes from a man aged 18 to 35 in good health. The chain uses TRBV5-6 and TRBJ1-2; lacking DNA, the TRBD1 call made by TCRdb goes unchecked. Sequencing used blood T cells: a sorted CD56 or NKG2C T cell subset, CD4+ or CD8+ T cells, or bulk PBMC T cells (not recorded which). CDR3 amino acids: CASSRRSRETYGYTF.